This T cell receptor beta chain was identified in a study of blood T cell repertoires in COVID-19 (dated by TCRdb to 2018 to 2020). About the investigation overall: The collaborator samples originated in the United States, Italy and Spain and spanned the acute and convalescent phases of COVID-19. The samples were drawn from two sources: the first 160 participants of the ongoing ImmuneRACE study, and 950 to 1,500 subjects contributed by 6 global collaborators. The material from the prospective study consisted of cDNA or gDNA derived from T cells, B-cell-depleted T cells, or PBMCs. Where HLA class I and class II types were available, the types were taken from metadata supplied by the sample provider, not from assay-based typing. Subjects who had been exposed to COVID-19, were actively infected with it, or had recovered from it provided the deeply sampled blood TCRbeta repertoires that made up the dataset. The repertoires were released in a freely available public database intended as a resource for research on the immune response to SARS-CoV-2. The sample metadata nearly always contained a de-identified subject ID, COVID-19 status, age in years and sex.

What the research found in general, with its limitations: How much clinical and demographic metadata was included differed by source and by participant, and the metadata was provided uncurated.

About this clone itself: What this receptor recognizes is not known. No qualities accompany the bases; no much larger clone lies one base away.

CDR1 and CDR2 are drawn from the germline V gene (reference sequence): GTSNPN, SVGIG. Ends trimmed: V by 2 bases, J by 10 bases; bases unmatched to a gene: 5. The CDR3 goes from the cysteine to the phenylalanine over 13 residues. Here the CDR3 DNA is all that survives: 39 bases in frame from base 1. The immunoSEQ Assay, a bias-controlled multiplex PCR, was used to amplify TCRbeta CDR3 regions from genomic DNA. The study's processing was this. The number of nucleated cells in each sample was estimated from the amplification of reference gene primers within the assay. To quantify the absolute abundance of each unique TCRbeta CDR3 rearrangement, sequence reads were collapsed and filtered. For each sample, productive Simpson clonality was calculated as the square root of Simpson's diversity index across productive rearrangements. The source is immuneACCESS, and TCRdb retained only in-frame sequences with V and J called. Part of the clones is not carried over; for the studies checked, unresolved V genes explain less than half of this, and the remainder is unexplained. That table furnishes V, J and clone size, whereas the DNA furnished D and trimming. For this sample the table gives roughly 100,000 clones, of which about 91% were detected only once. In total, the top ten clones hold roughly 8.1% of the sample.

The collaborating institutions used their own protocols to collect whole blood in K2EDTA tubes. Collaborator samples were shipped for TCRbeta analysis as frozen whole blood, isolated PBMCs, or DNA extracted from either sample type. Sample: peripheral blood. The chain uses TRBV30 and TRBJ2-1; TRBD2 agrees with 10 junctional bases. The receptor comes from a woman in her seventies with acute or convalescent COVID-19. The sequence in DNA is TGTGCCTGGAGTCCACATAGCGGGAGGGAGCAGTTCTTC. Translated, this is CAWSPHSGREQFF.